The next 12 T cell receptor beta chains were all read from a single sample in a study of shared clonotypes between healthy human individuals (dated by TCRdb to the early 2020s). The method was the immunoSEQ multiplex PCR assay. What TCRdb holds here is the immuneACCESS table cut down to in-frame rearrangements. Part of the clones is not present; checked against another copy, under half of the missing clones reflect an unresolved V gene, and the others are unexplained. The sample table shows some 2.1 million clones, and around 95% are seen once. The ten largest clonotypes hold 0.13% of the sample. The sequenced material came from naive CD4+ T cells sorted from blood. The cell subset or site label corresponds to: CD45RA+ positively selected. All receptors derive from a man in his late teens or twenties in good health.

The V call is TRBV5-1, the J call TRBJ1-6; 9 nucleotides match TRBD1. The germline gives CDR1 SGHRS, CDR2 YFSETQ. The CDR3 runs 14 residues. Trimming took 3 bases from V and 8 from J; bases not matched to a gene: 3. As DNA, the CDR3 is TGCGCCAGCAGCTCGGGACAGGGTGATTCACCCCTCCACTTT. It codes for CASSSGQGDSPLHF. The variable domain in full, completed from reference TRBV5-1 and TRBJ1-6, reads KAGVTQTPRYLIKTRGQQVTLSCSPISGHRSVSWYQQTPGQGLQFLFEYFSETQRNKGNFPGRFSGRQFSNSRSEMNVSTLELGDSALYLCASSSGQGDSPLHFGNGTRLTVT.

The genes are TRBV7-3 and TRBJ1-1; D is unclear. Trimming shortened V by 1 base and J by 5 bases, and 17 bases separated the two germline ends. The CDR3 runs 16 residues. Germline CDR1 is SGHTA and CDR2 is FQGTGA. The CDR3 region has the DNA TGTGCCAGCAGCTTAAGCGGAACTGTTTCGGGAACTGAAGCTTTCTTT. Residues: CASSLSGTVSGTEAFF.

In its sample, this clone was seen a few times. This chain links TRBV2 with TRBJ1-5, with D unresolved. Germline loops: CDR1 SNHLY, CDR2 FYNNEI. Trimming shortened V by 3 bases and J by 11 bases, and 8 bases separated the two germline ends. CDR3 length: 11 residues. In DNA form, the CDR3 reads TGTGCCAGCAGTGAGGCCCAGGCCCAGCATTTT. Its protein is CASSEAQAQHF.

This chain's CDR3 is CASSARTQGFTDTQYF. The DNA of the CDR3 is TGCGCCAGCAGCGCGAGGACCCAAGGATTCACAGATACGCAGTATTTT. The chain is built from TRBV5-1 and TRBJ2-3; D is unclear. Germline loops: CDR1 SGHRS, CDR2 YFSETQ. The length of the CDR3 is 16 residues. The V gene lost 4 bases and the J gene lost 2 bases, with 17 bases spanning the gap.

Details on this clone: In the same sample, other DNA sequences code for this CDR3. The chain uses TRBV7-8 and TRBJ2-1, with D perhaps assigned TRBD1 or TRBD2 (5 bases each). V gave up 5 bases and J gave up 7 bases, with 15 bases separating them. The germline gives CDR1 SGHVS, CDR2 FQNEAQ. The CDR3 totals 14 residues. The CDR3 coding sequence is TGTGCCAGCAGCCTCAGGCAGGGCGGGAATGAGCAGTTCTTC. Protein product: CASSLRQGGNEQFF.

This chain connects TRBV7-9 to TRBJ2-4; 11 bases map to TRBD2. V shed 1 base, J shed 0 bases, and the junction held 5 bases outside the gene matches. CDR3 size: 18 residues. Germline CDR1 and CDR2: SEHNR and FQNEAQ (reference sequence). The CDR3 bases are TGTGCCAGCAGCTTAGGGACTAGCGGGTCCCTAGCCAAAAACATTCAGTACTTC. Amino acids: CASSLGTSGSLAKNIQYF.

To note about this clone: Within the sample, other DNA sequences also encode this same CDR3. The CDR3 protein is CSAGEETQYF. For the CDR3, the DNA is TGCAGTGCTGGGGAAGAGACCCAGTACTTC. The gene calls are TRBV20-1 and TRBJ2-5; D is ambiguous. This CDR3 contains 10 residues. In germline, CDR1 is DFQATT, CDR2 SNEGSKA (reference sequence). Trimming removed 5 bases at V and 3 bases at J, with 4 bases between.

The J gene is TRBJ1-2, the V gene TRBV27, with D unclear. This CDR3 spans 15 amino acids. V lost 7 bases, J lost 4 bases, and 19 bases lay in between. Germline V gene data show CDR1 as MNHEY and CDR2 as SMNVEV (reference sequence). The CDR3 loop reads CASMGAGGLFYGYTF. In nucleotides, the CDR3 is TGTGCCAGCATGGGTGCCGGTGGTTTGTTCTATGGCTACACCTTC.

V and J are TRBV19 and TRBJ2-5, with 8 bases aligning to TRBD1. This CDR3 has 14 amino acids. Germline assignment: CDR1 LNHDA and CDR2 SQIVND (reference sequence). J lost 4 bases, V lost 4 bases, and 5 bases had no gene match. DNA of the CDR3: TGTGCCAGTAGTAAAGAGGACAGGGCAGAGACCCAGTACTTC. This encodes CASSKEDRAETQYF.

This chain joins TRBV28 and TRBJ2-2; D gene ambiguous. V was clipped by 3 bases and J by 6 bases, with 5 bases between them. The CDR3 sequence is 12 residues long. Germline V gene sequence: CDR1 MDHEN, CDR2 SYDVKM. The CDR3 region has the DNA TGTGCCAGCAGTTTTCATGCCGGGGAGCTGTTTTTT. Amino acids: CASSFHAGELFF.

About this clone: This same CDR3 is encoded by further DNA sequences in the sample. V is TRBV18 and J is TRBJ2-3, with D unresolved. The CDR3 length is 12 residues. Trimming took off 6 bases at V and 4 bases at J, with 8 bases between the two ends. Germline values: CDR1 KGHSH, CDR2 LQKENI. The DNA for the CDR3 is TGTGCCAGCTCTCCCGGATCAGATACGCAGTATTTT. Protein sequence: CASSPGSDTQYF.

V usage is TRBV2 and J usage is TRBJ1-2, with D perhaps matching TRBD1 (5 bases). Per the germline V gene, CDR1 is SNHLY and CDR2 is FYNNEI. Trimming removed 2 bases at V and 8 bases at J, with 15 bases between. The length of the CDR3 is 14 residues. CDR3 region: CASSESVGPGGYTF. The CDR3 nucleotides are TGTGCCAGCAGTGAAAGCGTGGGCCCAGGGGGCTACACCTTC.